This T cell receptor (beta chain) comes out of a study of blood T cell repertoires in COVID-19. The overall study: T cells, B-cell-depleted T cells, or PBMCs provided the cDNA or gDNA that served as material.

Libraries were prepared by immunoSEQ multiplex PCR; TCRdb keeps only in-frame clonotypes and omits some of them. The sample records roughly 410,000 clones, over 75% being singletons. The CDR3 loop spans 15 amino acids. Losses at the gene ends were 5 bases for V and 10 bases for J; bases not matched to a gene: 12. The germline CDR1 and CDR2 sequences are SGHTA and FQGTGA. Sequencing was performed on peripheral blood. The receptor was derived from a woman aged 55-70 years with COVID-19, enrolled during active disease. V is TRBV7-3 and J is TRBJ2-1, with 9 bases lining up with TRBD2. CDR3 in amino acids: CASSRIAGDLVEQFF. In DNA, the CDR3 is TGTGCCAGCAGCCGCATAGCGGGGGACCTCGTAGAGCAGTTCTTC.